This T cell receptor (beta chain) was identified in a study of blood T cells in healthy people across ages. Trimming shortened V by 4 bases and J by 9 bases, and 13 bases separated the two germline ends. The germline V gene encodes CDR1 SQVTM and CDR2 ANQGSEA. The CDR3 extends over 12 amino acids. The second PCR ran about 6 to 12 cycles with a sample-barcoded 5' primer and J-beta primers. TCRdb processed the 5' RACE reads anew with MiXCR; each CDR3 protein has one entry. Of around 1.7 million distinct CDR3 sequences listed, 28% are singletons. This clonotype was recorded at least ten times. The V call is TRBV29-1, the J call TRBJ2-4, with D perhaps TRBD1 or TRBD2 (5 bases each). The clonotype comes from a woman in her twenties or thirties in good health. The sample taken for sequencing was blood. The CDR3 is CSVVETTGIQYF. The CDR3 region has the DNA TGCAGCGTTGTCGAGACTACAGGCATTCAGTACTTC.